This entry lists 12 T cell receptor beta chains sequenced from one sample in a study of Graves' ophthalmopathy and Graves' hyperthyroidism (dated by TCRdb to the late 2010s). Sequencing was carried out with an Illumina HiSeq 2000. For repertoire sequencing, the TCR beta CDR3 regions were amplified from RNA transcripts. The first round was an RT-PCR using HTBI primers with the Qiagen OneStep RT-PCR kit, and this first round was followed by a second-round multiplex PCR, then size selection and purification. TCRdb passed the public sequencing reads through fastp at Q25 and MiXCR, retaining productive beta sequences. Each record represents a unique CDR3 protein, reported with the most common genes and DNA among its rows. The sample table lists approximately 1.2 million distinct CDR3 sequences, around a third of them with a count of one. The ten top clones hold approximately 12% of the sample. Sequences were obtained from peripheral blood or thyroid tissue (not recorded which). These TCRs come from an adult man with Graves' hyperthyroidism.

Many counts were recorded for this clonotype. The chain combines TRBV5-4 with TRBJ1-1; TRBD1 is a possible D gene (6 bases). The V end lost 4 bases, the J end lost 5 bases, and 18 bases lay between the germline ends. The CDR3 is made up of 15 amino acids. CDR1 and CDR2 from the germline V gene are SGHNT and YYREEE (reference sequence). The DNA for the CDR3 is TGTGCCAGCAGCCGGGACACAGGCGGGAGGACTGAAGCTTTCTTT. It specifies CASSRDTGGRTEAFF.

In this sample, this clonotype turned up many times. V usage is TRBV5-8 and J usage is TRBJ2-5; possibly TRBD1 for D (5 bases). CDR3 size: 14 residues. CDR1 is SGHTS and CDR2 is YDEGEE in the germline V gene. V lost 2 bases and J 5 bases, leaving 13 bases between the germline ends. The CDR3 protein is CASSFTRARETQYF. CDR3 DNA: TGTGCCAGCAGCTTTACCAGGGCACGGGAGACCCAGTACTTC.

This rearrangement joins TRBV5-5 to TRBJ2-6; a possible D gene is TRBD1 (5 bases). V dropped 5 bases and J dropped 0 bases, with 9 bases sitting between them. Germline lookup yields CDR1 SGHKS and CDR2 YYEKEE (reference sequence). This CDR3 has 15 amino acids. CDR3 coding DNA: TGTGCCAGCAGGGTAACAGGCTCTGGGGCCAACGTCCTGACTTTC. It translates to CASRVTGSGANVLTF. The full variable domain, in which reference TRBV5-5 and TRBJ2-6 provide the parts outside the CDR3, is DAGVTQSPTHLIKTRGQQVTLRCSPISGHKSVSWYQQVLGQGPQFIFQYYEKEERGRGNFPDRFSARQFPNYSSELNVNALLLGDSALYLCASRVTGSGANVLTFGAGSRLTVL.

In its sample, this clonotype was seen many times. The chain uses TRBV20-1 and TRBJ1-5; 8 positions match TRBD1. V lost 3 bases, J lost 11 bases, and 9 bases stayed unmatched. The germline CDR1 and CDR2 sequences are DFQATT and SNEGSKA (reference sequence). This CDR3 spans 13 amino acids. CDR3 coding DNA: TGCAGTGCTAGTGCGAAGGCAGGGGGCACCCAGCATTTT. This encodes CSASAKAGGTQHF.

This clonotype was detected many times. The chain carries TRBV29-1 and TRBJ2-7; the match to TRBD2 covers 9 bases. J gave up 0 bases and V 4 bases, and 7 bases lay outside the gene matches. This CDR3 has 15 amino acids. In germline, CDR1 is SQVTM, CDR2 ANQGSEA. The CDR3, as DNA: TGCAGCGTTGCAAGGGCGGGAGGGAGCTCCTACGAGCAGTACTTC. Translation: CSVARAGGSSYEQYF.

The CDR3 loop is CASSTERENQPQYF. As DNA, the CDR3 is TGTGCCAGCAGCACGGAAAGGGAGAATCAGCCCCAGTACTTC. The rearrangement joins TRBV7-9 to TRBJ2-5; tentatively, D is TRBD2 (5 bases). V dropped 5 bases and J dropped 9 bases, with 19 bases sitting between them. The germline V gene encodes CDR1 SEHNR and CDR2 FQNEAQ (reference sequence). The CDR3 has 14 residues.

This chain joins TRBV7-9 and TRBJ2-7; 7 bases match TRBD2. The trim removed 5 bases at V and 4 bases at J, leaving 14 bases unmatched. The germline V gene has CDR1 SEHNR and CDR2 FQNEAQ (reference sequence). The CDR3 is 16 amino acids. Written as DNA, the CDR3 is TGTGCCAGCAGCGCCAAAGGGGAGGGCGGCCCATACGAGCAGTACTTC. Amino acid sequence: CASSAKGEGGPYEQYF.

Ten or more counts support this clonotype. The chain uses TRBV5-1 and TRBJ1-4; D unresolved. This CDR3 is built from 14 residues. Trimming stripped 5 bases from V and 7 bases from J, with 15 bases between. From germline, CDR1 is SGHRS and CDR2 YFSETQ. The CDR3 loop reads CASSRTPNSEKLFF. CDR3 nucleotide sequence: TGCGCCAGCAGTCGGACCCCGAATAGTGAAAAACTGTTTTTT.

To note about this clonotype: One junction end does not reproduce the germline sequence, and a read error may be involved. The CDR3 loop is CASSLVLAGDYQETQYF. CDR3 DNA sequence: TGTGCTAGCAGCTTAGTGCTAGCGGGAGACTACCAAGAGACCCAGTACTTC. The chain couples TRBV7-7 to TRBJ2-5, with 10 bases aligning to TRBD2. The CDR3 length is 17 residues. Germline V gene lookup returns CDR1 SSHAT and CDR2 FNYEAQ (reference sequence). Using reference TRBV7-7 and TRBJ2-5 for the parts outside the CDR3, the full variable domain is GAGVSQSPRYKVTKRGQDVTLRCDPISSHATLYWYQQALGQGPEFLTYFNYEAQPDKSGLPSDRFSAERPEGSISTLTIQRTEQRDSAMYRCASSLVLAGDYQETQYFGPGTRLLVL.

In this sample, this clonotype turned up many times. The chain uses TRBV9 and TRBJ1-2; D is possibly TRBD1 (6 bases). CDR3 length: 13 residues. V gave up 3 bases and J gave up 4 bases, with 10 bases separating them. Germline CDR1 SGDLS, CDR2 YYNGEE. The CDR3 protein is CASSADSPYGYTF. CDR3 nucleotide sequence: TGTGCCAGCAGCGCGGACAGTCCCTATGGCTACACCTTC.

This clonotype was detected many times. The chain is built from TRBV10-3 and TRBJ1-6, with a weak D call TRBD1 (6 bases). The CDR3 has 16 residues. Trimming pared 8 bases from V and 0 bases from J, leaving 14 bases between. Germline loops: CDR1 ENHRY, CDR2 SYGVKD. The CDR3 coding sequence is TGTGCCATCGGGGGCGAAGGGAGCTCCTATAATTCACCCCTCCACTTT. Its protein product is CAIGGEGSSYNSPLHF.

This chain links TRBV6-5 with TRBJ2-7, with D unresolved. The CDR3 length is 14 residues. The ends were cut back, 2 bases at V and 1 base at J, with 9 bases in the middle. CDR1 and CDR2 from the germline V gene are MNHEY and SVGAGI. In DNA, the CDR3 is TGTGCCAGCAGTTACAGAGGCAGATCCTACGAGCAGTACTTC. This encodes CASSYRGRSYEQYF.